The TCR beta chain described here comes from a study of cytomegalovirus exposure and HLA in healthy donors. Study-wide results and limits: The study labeled approximately 150 TCR beta chains cytomegalovirus-associated.

13 Jbeta primers and 60 Vbeta primers were used for the PCR. Libraries were prepared by immunoSEQ multiplex PCR; TCRdb keeps only in-frame clonotypes and omits some of them. The sample has tens of thousands of clones, around 80% seen once. As for this clone: Its antigen is not identified.

This CDR3 has 17 residues. The ends were cut back, 7 bases at V and 1 base at J, with 22 bases in the middle. CDR1 and CDR2 from the germline V gene are SNHLY and FYNNEI. The rearrangement links TRBV2 to TRBJ1-1; TRBD1 is a possible D gene (6 bases). The receptor was derived from a man aged 30 to 39 in good health and CMV-seronegative. Sequencing was performed on PBMCs. CDR3 sequence reads: CASTSRGGGLSNTEAFF. CDR3 coding DNA: TGTGCCAGCACTTCCCGGGGCGGGGGGCTGTCGAACACTGAAGCTTTCTTT. The full variable domain, rest sourced from reference TRBV2 and TRBJ1-1, is EPEVTQTPSHQVTQMGQEVILRCVPISNHLYFYWYRQILGQKVEFLVSFYNNEISEKSEIFDDQFSVERPDGSNFTLKIRSTKLEDSAMYFCASTSRGGGLSNTEAFFGQGTRLTVV.